Listed below are T cell receptor beta chains from one sample, sequenced in a study of CD8 T cells in ankylosing spondylitis. In TCRdb, the 5' RACE reads were re-called with MiXCR into one record per CDR3 protein. The data hold 350,000 to 550,000 distinct CDR3 sequences, with 26% observed a single time. Sequenced sample: blood, either unsorted or a sorted T cell fraction (not recorded which). The receptors were gathered from a male donor with ankylosing spondylitis. Both conserved end residues are part of each CDR3. D genes are given only for firm matches.

D	V	J	CDR3
TRBD1	TRBV11-3	TRBJ2-1	CASSPLTGTDVYHEQFF
TRBD2	TRBV11-2	TRBJ2-7	CASSLAGLYEQYF
-	TRBV10-3	TRBJ2-1	CAISEPSSLNEQFF
-	TRBV11-2	TRBJ1-2	CASSLVGGHSGYTF
-	TRBV10-3	TRBJ1-1	CAITSREGGDNTEAFF
-	TRBV20-1	TRBJ2-7	CSARDQYSSYEQYF
-	TRBV2	TRBJ2-1	CASKPLDVYNEQFF
-	TRBV7-9	TRBJ1-4	CASSLVDEKLFF
-	TRBV4-2	TRBJ1-1	CASSQDIRGNTEAFF
TRBD2	TRBV5-1	TRBJ2-3	CASARTGGADTQYF
-	TRBV25-1	TRBJ2-7	CASSRGFSYEQYF
-	TRBV7-9	TRBJ1-3	CASSLEFSGNTIYF
-	TRBV10-3	TRBJ2-5	CATNPGTKGRETQYF
TRBD2	TRBV20-1	TRBJ2-3	CSATLAGSTDTQYF
TRBD1	TRBV5-1	TRBJ1-1	CASSFDRVAEAFF
-	TRBV20-1	TRBJ2-1	CSANRDPAEQFF
-	TRBV7-2	TRBJ2-1	CASSQAHGNEQFF
-	TRBV5-1	TRBJ1-4	CASSLDGYNEKLFF
TRBD2	TRBV3-1	TRBJ2-2	CASSQDFGLAAGELFF
-	TRBV27	TRBJ1-1	CASSPYRGSDTEAFF
-	TRBV24-1	TRBJ1-5	CATSAGTQGWNQPQHF
TRBD1	TRBV7-9	TRBJ1-1	CASSRGQGPINEAFF
-	TRBV10-3	TRBJ1-2	CAVSGAMGGYTF
-	TRBV7-9	TRBJ1-5	CASSPWGDQPQHF
-	TRBV5-6	TRBJ1-4	CATQRGNEKLFF
TRBD2	TRBV19	TRBJ2-1	CATSPAGDGDEQFF
TRBD1	TRBV12-3/TRBV12-4	TRBJ2-1	CANSGTDPDNEQFF
TRBD2	TRBV5-1	TRBJ2-5	CASSAAGTSMETQYF
TRBD2	TRBV7-2	TRBJ2-2	CASSRGLAYTGELFF
-	TRBV7-9	TRBJ2-1	CASSRNNNPYNEQFF
-	TRBV7-9	TRBJ2-5	CASSSGGSGTQYF
-	TRBV25-1	TRBJ1-1	CASSEYRNAMNTEAFF